The 4 T cell receptor beta chains reported below all come from one sample, sequenced in a study of Ad26.COV2.S vaccination and SARS-CoV-2 variants. The treatment is: some 20 received Ad26.COV2.S at low or high dose, single or two shots; 5 received placebo; per-sample allocation not given. The samples date from day 63 after the first vaccine or placebo injection. The assay was immunoSEQ multiplex PCR, and TCRdb's table has in-frame clones only and misses some. The data show roughly 460,000 clones, roughly nine tenths seen once. The starting material was peripheral blood, obtained in a trial of Ad26.COV2.S vaccine versus placebo. These receptors were obtained from a person aged 18 to 59 who received the Ad26.COV2.S COVID-19 vaccine or a placebo.

This clone was detected a few times. The V gene is TRBV2, the J gene TRBJ2-7, with unresolved D. This CDR3 is 13 amino acids long. The V and J ends lost 3 bases and 3 bases respectively, with 9 bases between them. Germline V gene lookup returns CDR1 SNHLY and CDR2 FYNNEI. The CDR3 DNA follows: TGTGCCAGCAGTGACAGCTTAATCTACGAGCAGTACTTC. This sequence encodes CASSDSLIYEQYF.

J is TRBJ2-7 and V is TRBV7-8; the D gene could be TRBD1 or TRBD2 (5 bases each). The CDR3 has 14 amino acids. Trimming shortened V by 5 bases and J by 5 bases, and 16 bases separated the two germline ends. Germline CDR1 is SGHVS and CDR2 is FQNEAQ. This CDR3 is CASSPDGGWDEQYF. The CDR3, as DNA: TGTGCCAGCAGCCCAGATGGGGGTTGGGACGAGCAGTACTTC.

The J gene is TRBJ2-7, the V gene TRBV18; D not resolved. CDR1 is KGHSH, CDR2 LQKENI, per germline. V dropped 1 base and J dropped 1 base, with 8 bases sitting between them. This CDR3 spans 14 amino acids. CDR3: CASSPRQVSYEQYF. The CDR3 DNA reads TGTGCCAGCTCACCACGGCAGGTTTCCTACGAGCAGTACTTC.

The chain couples TRBV24-1 to TRBJ1-5; D may be TRBD1 (6 bases). Germline CDR1 KGHDR, CDR2 SFDVKD. The V and J ends lost 8 bases and 1 base respectively, with 29 bases between them. The CDR3 is 20 amino acids. The CDR3 here is CATKDDRIGNRLQSNQPQHF. Here the CDR3 DNA reads TGTGCCACCAAGGACGACAGGATTGGTAATCGGTTGCAGAGCAATCAGCCCCAGCATTTT.